The 21 T cell receptor beta chains below were found in one sample sequenced in a study of T cell changes during pregnancy in multiple sclerosis. Assay used: immunoSEQ multiplex PCR; TCRdb lists only in-frame clones, some missing. The top ten clones hold around 8.6% of a sample with approximately 48,000 clones, more than 85% of them seen once. The sample was CD8+ T cells from peripheral blood mononuclear cells, taken after pregnancy. These receptors all come from a female donor with multiple sclerosis, enrolled in a pregnancy study.

The V gene is TRBV6-1, the J gene TRBJ2-2, with TRBD1 matching 7 bases. The CDR3 covers 14 residues. Germline-derived CDR1 and CDR2 are MNHNS and SASEGT. Trimming at V came to 8 bases and at J to 1 base, leaving 4 bases not matched to a gene. The CDR3 is CASVRTGNTGELFF. CDR3 bases: TGTGCCAGCGTGAGGACAGGGAACACCGGGGAGCTGTTTTTT.

This clone was seen once. V is TRBV5-6 and J is TRBJ2-2, with 8 bases identical to TRBD1. Germline loops: CDR1 SGHDT, CDR2 YYEEEE. The length of the CDR3 is 16 residues. V shed 5 bases, J shed 1 base, and the junction held 7 bases outside the gene matches. As DNA, the CDR3 is TGTGCCAGCAGGCTCCACGGGACAGGGAACACCGGGGAGCTGTTTTTT. Its translation is CASRLHGTGNTGELFF. The whole variable domain, remainder taken from reference TRBV5-6 and TRBJ2-2, is DAGVTQSPTHLIKTRGQQVTLRCSPKSGHDTVSWYQQALGQGPQFIFQYYEEEERQRGNFPDRFSGHQFPNYSSELNVNALLLGDSALYLCASRLHGTGNTGELFFGEGSRLTVL.

In this sample, this clone turned up once. The V and J genes are TRBV27 and TRBJ1-1; TRBD1 aligns across 7 bases. The V gene's germline CDR1 is MNHEY and CDR2 SMNVEV (reference sequence). Trimming cost V 5 bases and J 0 bases; bases outside gene matches: 9. This CDR3 comprises 16 residues. CDR3 sequence (DNA): TGTGCCAGCAGTCTGACTCGGGACAGCATGAACACTGAAGCTTTCTTT. The encoded protein is CASSLTRDSMNTEAFF.

The chain is built from TRBV5-1 and TRBJ1-1, with a possible D match to TRBD1 (5 bases). Trimming took off 0 bases at V and 3 bases at J, with 12 bases between the two ends. The CDR3 extends over 15 amino acids. CDR1 is SGHRS and CDR2 is YFSETQ in the germline V gene. CDR3 nucleotides: TGCGCCAGCAGCTTGGACGTTGGGGGGTACACTGAAGCTTTCTTT. This gives the protein CASSLDVGGYTEAFF.

The CDR3 DNA sequence: TGTGCTAGTGGTTTTTTGAGCGGGGCAGGCGATACCTACGAGCAGTACTTC. Translating it yields CASGFLSGAGDTYEQYF. V and J are TRBV12-5 and TRBJ2-7; the match to TRBD2 covers 7 bases. The V segment lost 3 bases and the J segment 2 bases; nucleotides outside the gene matches: 13. The germline V gene encodes CDR1 LGHNT and CDR2 FRNRAP. This CDR3 is built from 17 residues.

The chain uses TRBV7-8 and TRBJ1-3; 10 nucleotides line up with TRBD1. This CDR3 has 15 amino acids. The V segment lost 4 bases and the J segment 2 bases; nucleotides outside the gene matches: 2. The germline gives CDR1 SGHVS, CDR2 FQNEAQ. The CDR3 DNA sequence: TGTGCCAGCAGCTCAGACAGGGGGCCTGGAAACACCATATATTTT. Protein product: CASSSDRGPGNTIYF.

The rearrangement links TRBV6-4 to TRBJ2-1; TRBD2 matches at 13 bases. Per the germline V gene, CDR1 is MRHNA and CDR2 is SNTAGT. The CDR3 consists of 12 residues. The junction had 1 base not matched to a gene; V was cut back by 9 bases and J by 8 bases. The CDR3 DNA sequence: TGTGCCAGACTAGCGGGAGGGCATGAGCAGTTCTTC. Its translation: CARLAGGHEQFF.

The V and J genes are TRBV19 and TRBJ2-1; 8 bases match TRBD1. The V gene end was trimmed by 1 base and the J gene end by 9 bases; junction bases not matched to a gene: 5. The germline V gene has CDR1 LNHDA and CDR2 SQIVND (reference sequence). The CDR3 extends over 14 amino acids. The CDR3 DNA follows: TGTGCCAGTAGTATAGTTGGACAGGGTGGTGAGCAGTTCTTC. Its protein product is CASSIVGQGGEQFF.

The chain uses TRBV5-1 and TRBJ2-7; 9 bases align to TRBD1. The CDR3 extends over 14 amino acids. In germline, CDR1 is SGHRS, CDR2 YFSETQ. V gave up 2 bases and J gave up 5 bases; unmatched junction bases: 5. The CDR3 here is CASSFGQGRDEQYF. CDR3 DNA: TGCGCCAGCAGCTTTGGACAGGGGCGGGACGAGCAGTACTTC.

V and J are TRBV9 and TRBJ2-7, with TRBD2 as a possible D gene (6 bases). The CDR3 is made up of 14 amino acids. CDR1 and CDR2 (germline): SGDLS, YYNGEE. The V end was cut by 0 bases, the J end by 7 bases, with 14 bases between. CDR3 DNA: TGTGCCAGCAGCGTAGGTGGGGAGGTGGGGGAGCAGTACTTC. Amino acids: CASSVGGEVGEQYF.

J is TRBJ2-5 and V is TRBV6-1; D possibly corresponds to TRBD2 (6 bases). V was clipped by 9 bases and J by 0 bases, with 11 bases between them. The CDR3 runs to 13 residues. Per the germline V gene, CDR1 is MNHNS and CDR2 is SASEGT. Here the CDR3 reads CASADYHQETQYF. CDR3 in DNA: TGTGCCAGTGCGGACTACCACCAAGAGACCCAGTACTTC.

The chain combines TRBV7-9 with TRBJ2-3; 8 bases map to TRBD1. Germline V lookup: CDR1 SEHNR, CDR2 FQNEAQ (reference sequence). CDR3 length equals 13 residues. Trimming cost V 9 bases and J 5 bases; bases outside gene matches: 7. CDR3 amino acids: CARRAGGEDTQYF. In DNA form, the CDR3 reads TGTGCCAGAAGGGCAGGGGGCGAAGATACGCAGTATTTT. Using reference TRBV7-9 and TRBJ2-3 for the parts outside the CDR3, the full variable domain is DTGVSQNPRHKITKRGQNVTFRCDPISEHNRLYWYRQTLGQGPEFLTYFQNEAQLEKSRLLSDRFSAERPKGSFSTLEIQRTEQGDSAMYLCARRAGGEDTQYFGPGTRLTVL.

This clone was recorded once. This chain uses TRBV7-3 with TRBJ1-1, with D unresolved. The CDR3 is 15 amino acids. CDR1 SGHTA and CDR2 FQGTGA come from the germline V gene. Trimming took 5 bases from V and 0 from J, leaving 13 bases between them. The CDR3 DNA follows: TGTGCCAGCAGCCAAGCGTCCTTTATGAACACTGAAGCTTTCTTT. The encoded protein is CASSQASFMNTEAFF.

The rearrangement uses TRBV5-6 and TRBJ1-1; D possibly corresponds to TRBD1 (6 bases). Trimming took off 4 bases at V and 5 bases at J, with 18 bases between the two ends. Germline values: CDR1 SGHDT, CDR2 YYEEEE. This CDR3 comprises 15 residues. The CDR3 DNA reads as TGTGCCAGCAGCGGCCTTTTACAGGGCTCTACTGAAGCTTTCTTT. Encoded protein: CASSGLLQGSTEAFF. The full variable domain, with the rest looked up from reference TRBV5-6 and TRBJ1-1, is DAGVTQSPTHLIKTRGQQVTLRCSPKSGHDTVSWYQQALGQGPQFIFQYYEEEERQRGNFPDRFSGHQFPNYSSELNVNALLLGDSALYLCASSGLLQGSTEAFFGQGTRLTVV.

The gene calls are TRBV23-1 and TRBJ1-5; TRBD1 agrees at 10 bases. TRBV23-1 is marked as an open reading frame, function uncertain. V lost 4 bases, J lost 1 base, and 4 bases stayed unmatched. The CDR3 spans 16 residues. CDR3 amino acids: CASSPRDRGSNQPQHF. DNA for the CDR3: TGCGCCAGCAGTCCAAGGGACAGGGGAAGCAATCAGCCCCAGCATTTT.

The CDR3 region has the DNA TGCGCCAGCAGCCAAGATGCAGGGTCCTACGAGCAGTACTTC. This encodes CASSQDAGSYEQYF. The chain recombines TRBV4-3 with TRBJ2-7, with a weak D call TRBD1 (5 bases). Deletions cut 0 bases from V and 1 base from J, with 7 bases between. The CDR3 has 14 amino acids. The germline V gene has CDR1 LGHNA and CDR2 YSLEER.

This chain uses TRBV15 with TRBJ2-1, with D perhaps TRBD1 (5 bases). The CDR3 contains 14 residues. Trimming pared 6 bases from V and 5 bases from J, leaving 14 bases between. The germline V gene has CDR1 LNHNV and CDR2 YYDKDF (reference sequence). In DNA form, the CDR3 reads TGTGCCACCAGGAGTGTGACAGTTAACAATGAGCAGTTCTTC. Protein product: CATRSVTVNNEQFF. The full variable domain, its missing parts supplied by reference TRBV15 and TRBJ2-1, is DAMVIQNPRYQVTQFGKPVTLSCSQTLNHNVMYWYQQKSSQAPKLLFHYYDKDFNNEADTPDNFQSRRPNTSFCFLDIRSPGLGDTAMYLCATRSVTVNNEQFFGPGTRLTVL.

The CDR3 nucleotides read TGCGCCAGCAGCCAGGACAGGGTATCCTACGAGCAGTACTTC. Translated, it gives CASSQDRVSYEQYF. The rearrangement links TRBV4-3 to TRBJ2-7; 8 bases agree with TRBD1. Losses at the gene ends were 3 bases for V and 1 base for J; bases not matched to a gene: 2. CDR3 length equals 14 residues. The V gene's germline CDR1 is LGHNA and CDR2 YSLEER.

V gene TRBV7-2 combines with J gene TRBJ2-5; tentatively, D is TRBD2 (5 bases). Germline CDR1 reads SGHTA; CDR2 reads FQGNSA. Trimming took off 2 bases at V and 4 bases at J, with 17 bases between the two ends. The CDR3 length is 16 residues. DNA of the CDR3: TGTGCCAGCAGCTTATGGGTAGAAAGAGGGCGAGAGACCCAGTACTTC. Translating gives CASSLWVERGRETQYF.

V is TRBV14 and J is TRBJ1-1, with D possibly TRBD1 on 5 matching bases. Per the germline V gene, CDR1 is SGHDN and CDR2 is FVKESK. V was pared by 4 bases and J by 12 bases, with 15 bases between. This CDR3 is built from 12 residues. The CDR3 here is CASSPQPGRTFF. CDR3 bases: TGTGCCAGCAGCCCCCAACCAGGGAGGACTTTCTTT.

The V gene is TRBV5-1, the J gene TRBJ1-1; 8 bases are a match to TRBD1. Germline CDR1 SGHRS, CDR2 YFSETQ. This CDR3 region has 16 residues. V was pared by 0 bases and J by 4 bases, with 8 bases of the junction left unmatched. CDR3 sequence: CASSLAGDRPRTEAFF. DNA of the CDR3: TGCGCCAGCAGCTTGGCCGGGGACAGGCCTCGCACTGAAGCTTTCTTT.